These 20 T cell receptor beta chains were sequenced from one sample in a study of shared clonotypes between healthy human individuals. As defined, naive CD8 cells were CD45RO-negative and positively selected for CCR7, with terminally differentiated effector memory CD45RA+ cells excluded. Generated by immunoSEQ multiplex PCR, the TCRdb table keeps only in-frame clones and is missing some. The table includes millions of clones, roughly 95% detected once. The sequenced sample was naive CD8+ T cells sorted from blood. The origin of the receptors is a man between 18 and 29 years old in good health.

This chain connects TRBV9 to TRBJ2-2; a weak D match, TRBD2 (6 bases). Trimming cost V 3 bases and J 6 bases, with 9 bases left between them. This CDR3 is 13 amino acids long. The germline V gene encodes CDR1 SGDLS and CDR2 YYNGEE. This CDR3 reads CASSALAPGELFF. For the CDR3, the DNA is TGTGCCAGCAGCGCCCTAGCGCCCGGGGAGCTGTTTTTT.

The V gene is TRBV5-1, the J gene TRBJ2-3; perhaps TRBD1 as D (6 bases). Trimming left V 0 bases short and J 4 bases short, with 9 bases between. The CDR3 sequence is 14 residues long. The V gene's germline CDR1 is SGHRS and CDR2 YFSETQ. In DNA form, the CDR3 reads TGCGCCAGCAGCTTGGAACAGGGTTCAGATACGCAGTATTTT. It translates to CASSLEQGSDTQYF.

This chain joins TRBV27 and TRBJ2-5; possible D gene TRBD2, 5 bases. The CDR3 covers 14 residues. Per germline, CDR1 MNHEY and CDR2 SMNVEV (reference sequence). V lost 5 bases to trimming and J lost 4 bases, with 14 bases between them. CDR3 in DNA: TGTGCCAGCAGTCCCCGGACTCGTTCAGAGACCCAGTACTTC. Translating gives CASSPRTRSETQYF.

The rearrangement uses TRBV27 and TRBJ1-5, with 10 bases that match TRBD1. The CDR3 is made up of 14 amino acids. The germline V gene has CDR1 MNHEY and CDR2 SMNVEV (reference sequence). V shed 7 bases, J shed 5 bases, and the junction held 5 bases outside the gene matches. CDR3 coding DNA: TGTGCCAGCAAAAAAGGGACAGGGGATCAGCCCCAGCATTTT. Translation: CASKKGTGDQPQHF.

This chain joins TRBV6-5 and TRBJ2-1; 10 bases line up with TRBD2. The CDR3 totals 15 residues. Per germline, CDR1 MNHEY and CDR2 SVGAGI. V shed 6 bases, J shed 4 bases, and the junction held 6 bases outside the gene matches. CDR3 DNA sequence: TGTGCCAGCAGCAGGACTAGCGGAGCTTACAATGAGCAGTTCTTC. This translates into CASSRTSGAYNEQFF.

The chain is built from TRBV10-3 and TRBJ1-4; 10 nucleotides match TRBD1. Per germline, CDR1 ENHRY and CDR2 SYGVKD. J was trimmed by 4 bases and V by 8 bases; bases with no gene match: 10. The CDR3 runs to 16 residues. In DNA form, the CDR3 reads TGTGCCATCTCACAGACAGGGGGCGGGGGTAATGAAAAACTGTTTTTT. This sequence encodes CAISQTGGGGNEKLFF.

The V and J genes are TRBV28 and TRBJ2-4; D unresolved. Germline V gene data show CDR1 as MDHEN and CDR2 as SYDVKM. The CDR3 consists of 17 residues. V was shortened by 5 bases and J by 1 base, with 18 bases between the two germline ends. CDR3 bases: TGTGCCAGCAGTCCCCGTTACCCGTTGGGGGCCAAAAACATTCAGTACTTC. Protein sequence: CASSPRYPLGAKNIQYF.

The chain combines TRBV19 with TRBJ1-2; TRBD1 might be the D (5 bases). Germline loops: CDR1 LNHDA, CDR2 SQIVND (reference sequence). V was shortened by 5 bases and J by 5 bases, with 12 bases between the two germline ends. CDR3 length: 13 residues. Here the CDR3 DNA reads TGTGCCAGTAGTCCAGGGAGGTGGTATGGCTACACCTTC. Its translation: CASSPGRWYGYTF.

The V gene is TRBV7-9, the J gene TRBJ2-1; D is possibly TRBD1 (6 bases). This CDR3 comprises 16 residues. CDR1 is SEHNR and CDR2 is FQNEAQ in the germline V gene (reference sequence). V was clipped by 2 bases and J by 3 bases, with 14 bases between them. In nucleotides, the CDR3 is TGTGCCAGCAGCTTAAAAGGAACCAGGGGCTACAATGAGCAGTTCTTC. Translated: CASSLKGTRGYNEQFF.

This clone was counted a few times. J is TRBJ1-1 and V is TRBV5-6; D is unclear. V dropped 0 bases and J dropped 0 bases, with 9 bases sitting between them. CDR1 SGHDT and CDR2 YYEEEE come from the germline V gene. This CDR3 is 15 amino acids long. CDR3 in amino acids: CASSLGSGMNTEAFF. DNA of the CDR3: TGTGCCAGCAGCTTGGGTTCAGGTATGAACACTGAAGCTTTCTTT.

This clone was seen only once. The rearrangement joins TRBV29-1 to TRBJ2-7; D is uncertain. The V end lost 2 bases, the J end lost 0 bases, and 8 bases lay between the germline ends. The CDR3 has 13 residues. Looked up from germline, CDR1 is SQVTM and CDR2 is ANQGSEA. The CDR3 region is CSVEHSSSYEQYF. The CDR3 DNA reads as TGCAGCGTTGAACACAGTTCCTCCTACGAGCAGTACTTC.

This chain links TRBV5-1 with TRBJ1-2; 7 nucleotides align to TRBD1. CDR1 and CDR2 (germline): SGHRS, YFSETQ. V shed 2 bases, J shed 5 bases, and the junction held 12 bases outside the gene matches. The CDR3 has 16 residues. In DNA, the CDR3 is TGCGCCAGCAGCTTCGGGACAGATACTAAAGATTATGGCTACACCTTC. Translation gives CASSFGTDTKDYGYTF. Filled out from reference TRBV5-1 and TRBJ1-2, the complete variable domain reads KAGVTQTPRYLIKTRGQQVTLSCSPISGHRSVSWYQQTPGQGLQFLFEYFSETQRNKGNFPGRFSGRQFSNSRSEMNVSTLELGDSALYLCASSFGTDTKDYGYTFGSGTRLTVV.

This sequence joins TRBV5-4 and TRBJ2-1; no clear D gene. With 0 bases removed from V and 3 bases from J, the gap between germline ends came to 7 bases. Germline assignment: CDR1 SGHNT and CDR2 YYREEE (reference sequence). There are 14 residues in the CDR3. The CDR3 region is CASSLGLFYNEQFF. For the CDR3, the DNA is TGTGCCAGCAGCTTGGGGCTATTCTACAATGAGCAGTTCTTC.

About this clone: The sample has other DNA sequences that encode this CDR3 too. The CDR3, as DNA: TGTGCCAGCAGTTTTTATTCCACAGATACGCAGTATTTT. Translating gives CASSFYSTDTQYF. The V and J genes are TRBV27 and TRBJ2-3; D remains ambiguous. V was shortened by 3 bases and J by 2 bases, with 6 bases between the two germline ends. From germline, CDR1 is MNHEY and CDR2 SMNVEV (reference sequence). This CDR3 spans 13 amino acids.

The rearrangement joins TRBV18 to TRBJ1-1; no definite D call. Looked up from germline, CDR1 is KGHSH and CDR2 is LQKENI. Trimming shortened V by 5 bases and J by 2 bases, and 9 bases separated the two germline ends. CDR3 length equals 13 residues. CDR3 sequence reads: CASSIKGNTEAFF. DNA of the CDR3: TGTGCCAGCTCAATAAAGGGAAACACTGAAGCTTTCTTT. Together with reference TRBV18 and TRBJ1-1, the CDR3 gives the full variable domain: NAGVMQNPRHLVRRRGQEARLRCSPMKGHSHVYWYRQLPEEGLKFMVYLQKENIIDESGMPKERFSAEFPKEGPSILRIQQVVRGDSAAYFCASSIKGNTEAFFGQGTRLTVV.

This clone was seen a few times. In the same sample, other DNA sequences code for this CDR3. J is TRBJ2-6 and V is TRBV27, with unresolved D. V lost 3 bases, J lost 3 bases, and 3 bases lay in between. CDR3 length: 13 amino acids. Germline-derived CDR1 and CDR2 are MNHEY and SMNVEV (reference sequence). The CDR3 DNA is TGTGCCAGCAGTTTTGGTGGGGCCAACGTCCTGACTTTC. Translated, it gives CASSFGGANVLTF.

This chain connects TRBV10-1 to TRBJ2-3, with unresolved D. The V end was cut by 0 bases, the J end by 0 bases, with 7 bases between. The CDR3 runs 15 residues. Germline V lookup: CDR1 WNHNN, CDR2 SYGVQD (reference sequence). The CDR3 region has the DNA TGCGCCAGCAGTGAGTCGAATCCTAGCACAGATACGCAGTATTTT. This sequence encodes CASSESNPSTDTQYF.

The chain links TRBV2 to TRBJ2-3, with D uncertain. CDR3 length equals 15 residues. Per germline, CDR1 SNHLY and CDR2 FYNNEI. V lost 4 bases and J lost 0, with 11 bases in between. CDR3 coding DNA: TGTGCCAGCAGTGCCCAGGTACCTAGCACAGATACGCAGTATTTT. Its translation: CASSAQVPSTDTQYF.

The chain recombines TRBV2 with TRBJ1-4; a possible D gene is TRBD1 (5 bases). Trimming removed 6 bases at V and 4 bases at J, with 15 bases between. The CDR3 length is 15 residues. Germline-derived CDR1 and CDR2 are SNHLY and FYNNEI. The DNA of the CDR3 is TGTGCCAGCAGCGCGGGACTTCAACTTAATGAAAAACTGTTTTTT. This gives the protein CASSAGLQLNEKLFF.

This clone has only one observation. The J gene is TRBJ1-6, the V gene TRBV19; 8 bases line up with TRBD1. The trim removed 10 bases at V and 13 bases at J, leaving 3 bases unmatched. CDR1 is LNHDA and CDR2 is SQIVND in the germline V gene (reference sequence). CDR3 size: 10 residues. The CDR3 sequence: CAMDRVPLHF. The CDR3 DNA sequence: TGTGCCATGGACAGGGTCCCCCTCCACTTT.